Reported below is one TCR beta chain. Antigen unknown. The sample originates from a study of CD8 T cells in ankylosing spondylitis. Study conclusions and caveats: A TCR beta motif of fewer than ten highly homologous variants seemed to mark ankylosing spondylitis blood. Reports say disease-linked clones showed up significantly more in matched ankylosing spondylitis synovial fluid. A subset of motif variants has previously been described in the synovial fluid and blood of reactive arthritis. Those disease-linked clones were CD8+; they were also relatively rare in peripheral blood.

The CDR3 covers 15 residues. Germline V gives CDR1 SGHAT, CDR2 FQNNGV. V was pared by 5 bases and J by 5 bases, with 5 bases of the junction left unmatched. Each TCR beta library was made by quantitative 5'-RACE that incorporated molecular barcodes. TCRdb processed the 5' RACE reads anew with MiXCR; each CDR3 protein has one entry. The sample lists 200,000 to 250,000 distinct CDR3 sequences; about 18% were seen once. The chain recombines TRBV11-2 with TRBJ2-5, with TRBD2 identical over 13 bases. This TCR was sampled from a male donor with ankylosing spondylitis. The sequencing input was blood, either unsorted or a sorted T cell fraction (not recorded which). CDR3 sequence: CASSHGLAGAETQYF. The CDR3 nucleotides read TGTGCCAGCAGCCACGGACTAGCGGGGGCGGAGACCCAGTACTTC.